This T cell receptor beta chain was identified during a study of blood T cell repertoires in COVID-19. Study-level information: The United States, Italy and Spain were the sources of the acute and convalescent COVID-19 samples. From T cells, B-cell-depleted T cells, or PBMCs came the material, which was cDNA or gDNA.

Measured with immunoSEQ multiplex PCR; TCRdb has only the in-frame clones, and not every one. The table shows over 200,000 clones, with 70% to 90% occurring only once. Germline CDR1 and CDR2: GTSNPN and SVGIG (reference sequence). The CDR3 has 15 residues. With 4 bases removed from V and 2 bases from J, the gap between germline ends came to 17 bases. The rearrangement links TRBV30 to TRBJ1-2; D may be TRBD1 (6 bases). The source is a woman younger than 30 who had recovered from COVID-19. The sample consisted of peripheral blood. This CDR3 is CAWNPRTANNYGYTF. For the CDR3, the DNA is TGTGCCTGGAATCCGAGGACAGCAAACAACTATGGCTACACCTTC.